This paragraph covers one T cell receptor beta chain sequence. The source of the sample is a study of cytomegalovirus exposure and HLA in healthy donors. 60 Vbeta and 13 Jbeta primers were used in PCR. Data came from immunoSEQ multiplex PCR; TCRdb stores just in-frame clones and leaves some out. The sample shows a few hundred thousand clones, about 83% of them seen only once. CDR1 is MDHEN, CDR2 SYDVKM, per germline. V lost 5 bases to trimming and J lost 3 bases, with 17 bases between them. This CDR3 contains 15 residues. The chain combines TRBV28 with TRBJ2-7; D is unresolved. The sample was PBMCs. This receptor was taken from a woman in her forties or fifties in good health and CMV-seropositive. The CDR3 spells CASSQLTGLGYEQYF. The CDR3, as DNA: TGTGCCAGCAGTCAATTGACCGGGTTAGGCTACGAGCAGTACTTC. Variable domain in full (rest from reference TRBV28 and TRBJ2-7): DVKVTQSSRYLVKRTGEKVFLECVQDMDHENMFWYRQDPGLGLRLIYFSYDVKMKEKGDIPEGYSVSREKKERFSLILESASTNQTSMYLCASSQLTGLGYEQYFGPGTRLTVT.